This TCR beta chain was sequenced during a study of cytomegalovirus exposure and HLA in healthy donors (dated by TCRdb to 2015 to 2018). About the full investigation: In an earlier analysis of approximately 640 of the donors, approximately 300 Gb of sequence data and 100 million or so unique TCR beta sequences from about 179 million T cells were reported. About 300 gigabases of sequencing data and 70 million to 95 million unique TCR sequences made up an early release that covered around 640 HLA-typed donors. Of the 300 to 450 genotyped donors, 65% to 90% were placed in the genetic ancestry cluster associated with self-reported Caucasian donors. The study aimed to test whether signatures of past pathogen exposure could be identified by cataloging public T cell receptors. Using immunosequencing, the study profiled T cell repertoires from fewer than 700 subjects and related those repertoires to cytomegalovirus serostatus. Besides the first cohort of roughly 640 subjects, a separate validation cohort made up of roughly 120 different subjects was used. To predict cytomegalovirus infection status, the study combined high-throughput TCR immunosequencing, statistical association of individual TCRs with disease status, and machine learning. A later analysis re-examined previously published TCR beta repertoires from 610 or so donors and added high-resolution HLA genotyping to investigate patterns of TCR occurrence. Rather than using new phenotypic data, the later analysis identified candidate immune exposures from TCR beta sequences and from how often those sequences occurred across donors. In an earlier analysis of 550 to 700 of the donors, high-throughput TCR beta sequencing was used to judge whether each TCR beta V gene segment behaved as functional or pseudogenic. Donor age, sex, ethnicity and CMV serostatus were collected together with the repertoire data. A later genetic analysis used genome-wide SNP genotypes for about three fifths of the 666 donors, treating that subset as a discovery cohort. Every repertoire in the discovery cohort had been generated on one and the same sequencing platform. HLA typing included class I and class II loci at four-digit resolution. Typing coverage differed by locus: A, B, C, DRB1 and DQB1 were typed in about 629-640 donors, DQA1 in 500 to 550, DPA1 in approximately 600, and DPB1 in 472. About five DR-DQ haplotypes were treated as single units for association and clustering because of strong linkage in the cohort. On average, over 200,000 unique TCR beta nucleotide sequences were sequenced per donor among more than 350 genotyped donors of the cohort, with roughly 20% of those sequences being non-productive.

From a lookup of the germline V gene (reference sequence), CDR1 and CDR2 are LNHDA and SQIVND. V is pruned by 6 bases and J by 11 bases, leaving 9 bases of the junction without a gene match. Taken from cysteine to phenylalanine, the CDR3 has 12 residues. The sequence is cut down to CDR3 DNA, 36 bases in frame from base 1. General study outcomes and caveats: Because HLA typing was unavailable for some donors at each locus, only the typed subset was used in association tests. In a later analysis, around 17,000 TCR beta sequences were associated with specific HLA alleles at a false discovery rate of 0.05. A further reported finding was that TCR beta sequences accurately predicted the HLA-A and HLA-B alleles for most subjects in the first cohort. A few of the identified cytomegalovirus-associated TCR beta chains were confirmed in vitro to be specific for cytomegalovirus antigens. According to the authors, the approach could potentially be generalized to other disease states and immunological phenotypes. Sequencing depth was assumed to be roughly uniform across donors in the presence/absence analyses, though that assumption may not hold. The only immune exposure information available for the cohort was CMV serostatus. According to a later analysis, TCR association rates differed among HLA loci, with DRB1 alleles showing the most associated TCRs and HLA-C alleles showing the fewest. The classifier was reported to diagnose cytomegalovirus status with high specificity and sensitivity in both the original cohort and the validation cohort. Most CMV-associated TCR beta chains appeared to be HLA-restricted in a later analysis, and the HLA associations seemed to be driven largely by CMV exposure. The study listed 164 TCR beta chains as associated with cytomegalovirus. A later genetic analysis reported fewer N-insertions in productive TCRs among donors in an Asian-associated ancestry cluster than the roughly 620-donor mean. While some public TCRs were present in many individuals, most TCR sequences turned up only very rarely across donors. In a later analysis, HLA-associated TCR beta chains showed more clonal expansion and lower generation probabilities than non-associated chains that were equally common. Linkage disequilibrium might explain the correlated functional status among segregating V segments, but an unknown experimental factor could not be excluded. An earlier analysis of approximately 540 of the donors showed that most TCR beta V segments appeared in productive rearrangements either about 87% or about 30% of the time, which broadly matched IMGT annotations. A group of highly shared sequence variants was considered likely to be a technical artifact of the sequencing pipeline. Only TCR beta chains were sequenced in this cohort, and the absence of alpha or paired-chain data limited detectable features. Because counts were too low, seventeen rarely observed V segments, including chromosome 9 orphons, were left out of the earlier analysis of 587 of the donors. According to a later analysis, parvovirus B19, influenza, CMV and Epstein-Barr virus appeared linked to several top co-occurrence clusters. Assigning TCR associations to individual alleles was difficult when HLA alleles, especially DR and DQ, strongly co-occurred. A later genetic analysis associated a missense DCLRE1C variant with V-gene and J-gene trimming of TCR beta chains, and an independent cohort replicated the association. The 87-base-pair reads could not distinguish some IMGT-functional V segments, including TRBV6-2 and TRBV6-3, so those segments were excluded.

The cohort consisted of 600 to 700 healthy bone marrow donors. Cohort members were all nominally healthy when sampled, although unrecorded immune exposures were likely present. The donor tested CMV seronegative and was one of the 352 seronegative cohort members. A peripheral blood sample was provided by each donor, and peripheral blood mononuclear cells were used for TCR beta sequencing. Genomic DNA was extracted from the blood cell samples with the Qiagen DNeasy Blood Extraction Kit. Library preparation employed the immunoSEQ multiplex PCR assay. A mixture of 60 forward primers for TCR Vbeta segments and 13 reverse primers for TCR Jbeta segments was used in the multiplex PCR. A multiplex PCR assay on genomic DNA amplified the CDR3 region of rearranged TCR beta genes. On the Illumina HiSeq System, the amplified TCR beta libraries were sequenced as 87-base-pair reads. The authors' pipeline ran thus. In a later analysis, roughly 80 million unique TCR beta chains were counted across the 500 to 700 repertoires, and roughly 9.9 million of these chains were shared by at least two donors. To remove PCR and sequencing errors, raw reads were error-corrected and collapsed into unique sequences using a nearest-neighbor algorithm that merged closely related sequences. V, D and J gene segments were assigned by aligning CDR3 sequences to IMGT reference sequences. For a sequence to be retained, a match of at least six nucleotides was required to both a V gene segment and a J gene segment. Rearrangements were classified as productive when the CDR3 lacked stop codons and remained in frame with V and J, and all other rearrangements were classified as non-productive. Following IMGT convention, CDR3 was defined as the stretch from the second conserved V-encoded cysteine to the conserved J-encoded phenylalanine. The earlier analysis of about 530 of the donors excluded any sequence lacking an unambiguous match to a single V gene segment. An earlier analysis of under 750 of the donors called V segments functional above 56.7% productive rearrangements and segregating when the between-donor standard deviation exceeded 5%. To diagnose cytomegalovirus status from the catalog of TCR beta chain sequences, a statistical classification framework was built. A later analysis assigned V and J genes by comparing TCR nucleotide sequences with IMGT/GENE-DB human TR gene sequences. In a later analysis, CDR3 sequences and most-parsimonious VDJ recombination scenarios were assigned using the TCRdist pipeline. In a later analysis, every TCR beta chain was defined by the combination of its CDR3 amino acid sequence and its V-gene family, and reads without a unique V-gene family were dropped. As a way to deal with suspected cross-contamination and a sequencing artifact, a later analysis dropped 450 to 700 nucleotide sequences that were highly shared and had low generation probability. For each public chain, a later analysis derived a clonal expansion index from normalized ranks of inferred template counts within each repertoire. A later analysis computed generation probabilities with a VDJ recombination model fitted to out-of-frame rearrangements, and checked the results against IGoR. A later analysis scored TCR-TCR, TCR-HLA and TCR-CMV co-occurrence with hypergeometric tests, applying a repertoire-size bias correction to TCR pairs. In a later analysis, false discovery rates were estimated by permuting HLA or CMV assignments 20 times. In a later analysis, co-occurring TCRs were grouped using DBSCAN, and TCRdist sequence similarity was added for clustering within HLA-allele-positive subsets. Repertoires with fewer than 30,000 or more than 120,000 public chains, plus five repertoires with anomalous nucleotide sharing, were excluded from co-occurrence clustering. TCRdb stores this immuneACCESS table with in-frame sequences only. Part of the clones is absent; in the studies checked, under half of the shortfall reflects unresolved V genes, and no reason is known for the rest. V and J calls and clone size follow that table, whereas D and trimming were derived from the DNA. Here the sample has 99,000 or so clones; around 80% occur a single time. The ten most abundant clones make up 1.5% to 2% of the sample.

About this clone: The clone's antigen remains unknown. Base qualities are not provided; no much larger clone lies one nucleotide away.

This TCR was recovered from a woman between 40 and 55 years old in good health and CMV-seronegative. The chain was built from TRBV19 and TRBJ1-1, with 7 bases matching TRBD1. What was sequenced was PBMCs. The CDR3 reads CASSSQTGRAFF. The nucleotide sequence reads TGTGCCAGTAGCTCCCAGACAGGGCGCGCTTTCTTT.